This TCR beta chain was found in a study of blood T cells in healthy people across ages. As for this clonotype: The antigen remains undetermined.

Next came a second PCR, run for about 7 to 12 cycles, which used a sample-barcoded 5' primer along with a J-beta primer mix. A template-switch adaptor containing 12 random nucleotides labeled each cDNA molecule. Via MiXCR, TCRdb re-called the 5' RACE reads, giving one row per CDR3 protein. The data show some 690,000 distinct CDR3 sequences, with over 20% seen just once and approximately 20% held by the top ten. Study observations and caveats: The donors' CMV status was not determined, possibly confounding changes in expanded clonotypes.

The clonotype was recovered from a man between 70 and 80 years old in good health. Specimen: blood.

The DNA of the CDR3 is TGTGCCAGCAGCTTAGGGCCTAGCGGACCCCTTGTGGAGCTGTTTTTT. This encodes CASSLGPSGPLVELFF. The rearrangement uses TRBV7-9 and TRBJ2-2, with 7 bases identical to TRBD2. V lost 1 base to trimming and J lost 10 bases; unmatched junction nucleotides: 12. CDR3 length: 16 amino acids. CDR1 is SEHNR and CDR2 is FQNEAQ in the germline V gene (reference sequence).